Following are 16 T cell receptor beta chains from one sample sequenced in a study of blood T cell repertoires in COVID-19. Libraries were prepared by immunoSEQ multiplex PCR; TCRdb keeps only in-frame clonotypes and omits some of them. The top ten hold less than 3% of the sample, which has 200,000 to 250,000 clones, 83% seen once. The sequenced material came from peripheral blood. These receptors all stem from a man aged 50-59 years with active or convalescent COVID-19.

This clone was observed many times. V and J are TRBV4-3 and TRBJ2-2; D is possibly TRBD1 (5 bases). Trimming pared 3 bases from V and 5 bases from J, leaving 10 bases between. Germline CDR1 and CDR2: LGHNA and YSLEER. This CDR3 region has 14 residues. For the CDR3, the DNA is TGCGCCAGCAGCCAGACAGCTAGTACCGGGGAGCTGTTTTTT. Amino acid sequence: CASSQTASTGELFF.

The J gene is TRBJ1-1, the V gene TRBV5-1; 7 bases agree with TRBD1. The germline V gene has CDR1 SGHRS and CDR2 YFSETQ. The CDR3 runs 15 residues. Trimming took 4 bases from V and 3 from J; bases not matched to a gene: 9. This chain's CDR3 is CASSATQGRDTEAFF. CDR3 nucleotide sequence: TGCGCCAGCAGCGCTACACAGGGGCGGGACACTGAAGCTTTCTTT.

This sequence joins TRBV5-1 and TRBJ1-2; no firm D call. Trimming shortened V by 3 bases and J by 3 bases, and 9 bases separated the two germline ends. This CDR3 has 13 amino acids. Germline-derived CDR1 and CDR2 are SGHRS and YFSETQ. The CDR3 coding sequence is TGCGCCAGCAGCTCCACAGCCCACTATGGCTACACCTTC. This encodes CASSSTAHYGYTF.

The J gene is TRBJ2-3, the V gene TRBV7-8; 7 bases line up with TRBD1. The V segment lost 5 bases and the J segment 9 bases; nucleotides outside the gene matches: 8. Germline loops: CDR1 SGHVS, CDR2 FQNEAQ. The CDR3 has 13 amino acids. CDR3 amino acids: CASSPRQGRTQYF. In nucleotides, the CDR3 is TGTGCCAGCAGCCCGAGACAGGGACGGACGCAGTATTTT.

The chain carries TRBV15 and TRBJ1-5, with 7 bases identical to TRBD1. The CDR3 length is 15 residues. Per the germline V gene, CDR1 is LNHNV and CDR2 is YYDKDF (reference sequence). The V gene end was trimmed by 4 bases and the J gene end by 1 base; junction bases not matched to a gene: 4. CDR3 amino acids: CATSIDRVSNQPQHF. CDR3 coding DNA: TGTGCCACCAGCATCGACAGGGTCAGCAATCAGCCCCAGCATTTT.

CDR3 residues: CASSQTPAGGLDTQYF. For the CDR3, the DNA is TGCGCCAGCAGCCAGACCCCAGCGGGGGGGCTAGATACGCAGTATTTT. The chain recombines TRBV4-3 with TRBJ2-3; 10 bases agree with TRBD2. J gave up 5 bases and V 3 bases, and 8 bases lay outside the gene matches. This CDR3 is built from 16 residues. Germline lookup yields CDR1 LGHNA and CDR2 YSLEER.

This sequence joins TRBV28 and TRBJ1-1; TRBD1 matches 9 bases. Germline values: CDR1 MDHEN, CDR2 SYDVKM. The CDR3 consists of 15 residues. Trimming cost V 5 bases and J 3 bases; bases outside gene matches: 7. The CDR3 spells CASSATGGDYTEAFF. In DNA form, the CDR3 reads TGTGCCAGCAGTGCAACAGGGGGCGACTACACTGAAGCTTTCTTT.

The chain links TRBV9 to TRBJ1-3; perhaps TRBD1 as D (5 bases). V was shortened by 2 bases and J by 4 bases, with 16 bases between the two germline ends. The CDR3 length is 16 residues. CDR1 SGDLS and CDR2 YYNGEE come from the germline V gene. This CDR3 reads CASSVGEGSGGNTIYF. In nucleotides, the CDR3 is TGTGCCAGCAGCGTCGGGGAGGGGTCAGGGGGAAACACCATATATTTT.

A single count supports this clone. The chain combines TRBV27 with TRBJ2-3, with TRBD2 matching 9 bases. CDR1 is MNHEY and CDR2 is SMNVEV in the germline V gene (reference sequence). V shed 5 bases, J shed 1 base, and the junction held 4 bases outside the gene matches. The CDR3 consists of 15 residues. CDR3 sequence (DNA): TGTGCCAGCAGTCCCTGGACTAGCGGCACAGATACGCAGTATTTT. Protein product: CASSPWTSGTDTQYF.

This clone came up once. This chain uses TRBV19 with TRBJ1-1; a weak D match, TRBD1 (5 bases). The CDR3 covers 15 residues. Trimming cost V 5 bases and J 0 bases, with 13 bases left between them. In germline, CDR1 is LNHDA, CDR2 SQIVND (reference sequence). The CDR3 is CASSLQGLMNTEAFF. The CDR3 DNA reads TGTGCCAGTAGTCTCCAGGGACTCATGAACACTGAAGCTTTCTTT.

V usage is TRBV7-2 and J usage is TRBJ1-2; weak D call: TRBD1 (5 bases). The CDR3 contains 13 residues. Trimming pared 2 bases from V and 3 bases from J, leaving 7 bases between. Looked up from germline, CDR1 is SGHTA and CDR2 is FQGNSA. Written as DNA, the CDR3 is TGTGCCAGCAGCTTACCGGGGGACTATGGCTACACCTTC. It specifies CASSLPGDYGYTF.

V and J are TRBV11-2 and TRBJ2-2; 12 nucleotides match TRBD1. Germline loops: CDR1 SGHAT, CDR2 FQNNGV. The CDR3 is 17 residues long. Trimming at V came to 2 bases and at J to 3 bases, leaving 4 bases not matched to a gene. As DNA, the CDR3 is TGTGCCAGCAGCTTATCCGGGACAGGGGGCTACACCGGGGAGCTGTTTTTT. Its translation: CASSLSGTGGYTGELFF.

The rearrangement joins TRBV28 to TRBJ1-5, with D tentatively TRBD1 (5 bases). Trimming shortened V by 6 bases and J by 7 bases, and 16 bases separated the two germline ends. The CDR3 contains 14 residues. CDR1 is MDHEN, CDR2 SYDVKM, per germline. CDR3 in DNA: TGTGCCAGCAGGTGGGGGAGGGGTCGACAGCCCCAGCATTTT. It translates to CASRWGRGRQPQHF.

This clone has a single count. The V call is TRBV27, the J call TRBJ2-7; 8 bases are shared with TRBD1. The CDR3 runs to 15 residues. From germline, CDR1 is MNHEY and CDR2 SMNVEV (reference sequence). J gave up 6 bases and V 3 bases, and 10 bases lay outside the gene matches. The DNA for the CDR3 is TGTGCCAGCAGTTTTCGACAGGGGAGCGTAAGCGAGCAGTACTTC. This codes for CASSFRQGSVSEQYF.

V and J are TRBV28 and TRBJ1-2, with TRBD1 identical over 10 bases. This CDR3 has 15 amino acids. Unmatched junction bases numbered 4, after V lost 3 bases and J lost 3 bases. Germline CDR1 is MDHEN and CDR2 is SYDVKM. The CDR3 region has the DNA TGTGCCAGCAGTTTGTCGGGGACAGGGGACTATGGCTACACCTTC. It codes for CASSLSGTGDYGYTF.

The chain is built from TRBV4-2 and TRBJ1-4; D is unresolved. CDR3 length equals 15 residues. The germline CDR1 and CDR2 sequences are LGHNA and YNFKEQ. Trimming shortened V by 4 bases and J by 0 bases, and 9 bases separated the two germline ends. CDR3 sequence reads: CASSLNGATNEKLFF. CDR3 sequence (DNA): TGTGCCAGCAGCCTCAACGGTGCAACTAATGAAAAACTGTTTTTT.